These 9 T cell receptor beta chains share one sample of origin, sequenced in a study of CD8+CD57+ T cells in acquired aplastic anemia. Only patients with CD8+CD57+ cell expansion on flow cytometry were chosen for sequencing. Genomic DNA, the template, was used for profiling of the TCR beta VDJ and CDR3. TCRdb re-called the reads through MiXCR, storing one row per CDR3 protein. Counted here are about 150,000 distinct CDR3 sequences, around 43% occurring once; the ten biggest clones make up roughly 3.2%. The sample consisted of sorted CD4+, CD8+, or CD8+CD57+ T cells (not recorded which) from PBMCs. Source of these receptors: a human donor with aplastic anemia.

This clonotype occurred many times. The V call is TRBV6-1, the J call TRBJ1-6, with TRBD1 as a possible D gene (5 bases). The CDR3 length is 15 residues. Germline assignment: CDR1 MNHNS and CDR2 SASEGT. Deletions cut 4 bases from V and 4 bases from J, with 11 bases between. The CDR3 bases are TGTGCCAGCAGTGCGCAGGGAAGGTATAATTCACCCCTCCACTTT. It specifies CASSAQGRYNSPLHF.

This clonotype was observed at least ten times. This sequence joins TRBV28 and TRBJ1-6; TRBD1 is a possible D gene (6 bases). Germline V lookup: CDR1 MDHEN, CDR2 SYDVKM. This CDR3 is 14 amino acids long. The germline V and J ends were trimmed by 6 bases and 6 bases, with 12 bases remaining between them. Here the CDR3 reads CASRGGARNSPLHF. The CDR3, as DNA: TGTGCCAGCAGGGGGGGCGCACGTAATTCACCCCTCCACTTT.

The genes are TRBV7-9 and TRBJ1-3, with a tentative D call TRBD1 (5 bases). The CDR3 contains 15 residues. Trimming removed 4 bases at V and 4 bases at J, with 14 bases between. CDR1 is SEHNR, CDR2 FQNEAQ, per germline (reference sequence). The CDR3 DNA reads TGTGCCAGCAGCTCCGACAGATCGCCCGGAAACACCATATATTTT. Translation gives CASSSDRSPGNTIYF. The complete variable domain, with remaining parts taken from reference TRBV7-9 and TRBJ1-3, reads DTGVSQNPRHKITKRGQNVTFRCDPISEHNRLYWYRQTLGQGPEFLTYFQNEAQLEKSRLLSDRFSAERPKGSFSTLEIQRTEQGDSAMYLCASSSDRSPGNTIYFGEGSWLTVV.

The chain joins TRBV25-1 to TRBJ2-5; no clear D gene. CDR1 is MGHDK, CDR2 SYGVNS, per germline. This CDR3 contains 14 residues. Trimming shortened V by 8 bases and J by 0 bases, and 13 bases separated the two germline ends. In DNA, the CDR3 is TGTGCCAGCTCATCCTACCCGGACCAAGAGACCCAGTACTTC. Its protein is CASSSYPDQETQYF. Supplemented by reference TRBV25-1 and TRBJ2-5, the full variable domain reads EADIYQTPRYLVIGTGKKITLECSQTMGHDKMYWYQQDPGMELHLIHYSYGVNSTEKGDLSSESTVSRIRTEHFPLTLESARPSHTSQYLCASSSYPDQETQYFGPGTRLLVL.

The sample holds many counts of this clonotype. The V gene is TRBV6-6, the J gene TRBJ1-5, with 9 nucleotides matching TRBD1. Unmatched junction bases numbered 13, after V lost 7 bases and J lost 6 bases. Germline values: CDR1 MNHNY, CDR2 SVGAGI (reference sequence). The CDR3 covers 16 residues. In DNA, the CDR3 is TGTGCCAGCACCAATTCCGCAACAGGGGGCGGTCAGCCCCAGCATTTT. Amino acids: CASTNSATGGGQPQHF.

CDR3 residues: CAISAATGGSGNTIYF. The CDR3 DNA reads TGTGCCATCAGTGCAGCGACAGGGGGTAGTGGAAACACCATATATTTT. The V and J genes are TRBV10-3 and TRBJ1-3, with TRBD1 identical over 9 bases. This CDR3 is built from 16 residues. Germline trimming cut 4 bases from V and 3 bases from J; bases unmatched to any gene: 7. From germline, CDR1 is ENHRY and CDR2 SYGVKD.

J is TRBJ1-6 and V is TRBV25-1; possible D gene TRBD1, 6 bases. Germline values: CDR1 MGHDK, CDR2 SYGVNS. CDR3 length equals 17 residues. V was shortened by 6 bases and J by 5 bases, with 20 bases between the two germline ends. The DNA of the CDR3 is TGTGCCAGCAGGGAGAGAGGAGGGGGTGTCAATAATTCACCCCTCCACTTT. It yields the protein CASRERGGGVNNSPLHF.

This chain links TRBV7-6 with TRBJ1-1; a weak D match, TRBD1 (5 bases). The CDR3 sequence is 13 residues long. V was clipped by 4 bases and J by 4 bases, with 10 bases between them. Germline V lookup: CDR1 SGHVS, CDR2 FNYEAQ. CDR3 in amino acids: CASSSPGRTEAFF. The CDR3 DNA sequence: TGTGCCAGCAGCTCCCCAGGGCGCACTGAAGCTTTCTTT. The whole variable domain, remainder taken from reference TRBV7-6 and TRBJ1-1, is GAGVSQSPRYKVTKRGQDVALRCDPISGHVSLYWYRQALGQGPEFLTYFNYEAQQDKSGLPNDRFSAERPEGSISTLTIQRTEQRDSAMYRCASSSPGRTEAFFGQGTRLTVV.

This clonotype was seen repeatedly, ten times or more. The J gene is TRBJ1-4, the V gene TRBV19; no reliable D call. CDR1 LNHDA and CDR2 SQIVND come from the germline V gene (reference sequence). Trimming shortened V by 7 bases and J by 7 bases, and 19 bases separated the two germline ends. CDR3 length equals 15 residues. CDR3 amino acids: CASKVRGSHGEKLFF. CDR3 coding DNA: TGTGCCAGTAAGGTCCGGGGTAGCCATGGTGAAAAACTGTTTTTT.